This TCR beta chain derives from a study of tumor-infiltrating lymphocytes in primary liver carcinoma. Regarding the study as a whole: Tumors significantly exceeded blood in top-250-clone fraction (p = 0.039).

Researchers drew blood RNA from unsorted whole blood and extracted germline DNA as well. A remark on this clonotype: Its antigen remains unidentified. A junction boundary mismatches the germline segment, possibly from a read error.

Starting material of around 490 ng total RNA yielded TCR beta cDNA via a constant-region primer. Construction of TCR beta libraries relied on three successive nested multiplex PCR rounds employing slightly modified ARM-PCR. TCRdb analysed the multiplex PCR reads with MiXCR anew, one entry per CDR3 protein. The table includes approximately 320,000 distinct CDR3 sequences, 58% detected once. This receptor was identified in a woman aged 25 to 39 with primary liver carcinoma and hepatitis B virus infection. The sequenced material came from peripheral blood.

CDR3 sequence (DNA): TGTGTCAGCAGCTATCGACTAGCGGGAATCTACGAGCAGTACTTC. It is translated as CVSSYRLAGIYEQYF. V and J are TRBV13 and TRBJ2-7; 11 bases agree with TRBD2. The CDR3 contains 15 residues. CDR1 is PRHDT, CDR2 FYEKMQ, per germline (reference sequence).